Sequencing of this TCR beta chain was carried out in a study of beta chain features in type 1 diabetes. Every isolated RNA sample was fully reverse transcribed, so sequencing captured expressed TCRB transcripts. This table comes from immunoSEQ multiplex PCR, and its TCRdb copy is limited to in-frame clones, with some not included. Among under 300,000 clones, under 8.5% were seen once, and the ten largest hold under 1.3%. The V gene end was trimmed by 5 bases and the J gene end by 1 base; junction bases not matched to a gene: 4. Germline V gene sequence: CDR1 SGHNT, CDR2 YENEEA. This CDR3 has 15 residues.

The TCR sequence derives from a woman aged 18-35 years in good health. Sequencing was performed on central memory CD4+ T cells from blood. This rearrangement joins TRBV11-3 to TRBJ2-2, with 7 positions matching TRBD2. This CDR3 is CASSPGLGNTGELFF. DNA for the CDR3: TGTGCCAGCAGCCCTGGACTAGGGAACACCGGGGAGCTGTTTTTT.